The present entry profiles one T cell receptor (beta chain) with its context. PCR used 60 Vbeta primers and 13 Jbeta primers. Method: immunoSEQ multiplex PCR; TCRdb's copy keeps in-frame clones and lacks some. Here the sample spans more than 95,000 clones, roughly 72% being singletons. The data were obtained in a study of cytomegalovirus exposure and HLA in healthy donors. V gave up 0 bases and J gave up 6 bases, with 12 bases separating them. CDR3 length: 15 amino acids. Germline values: CDR1 MNHNS, CDR2 SASEGT. The chain couples TRBV6-1 to TRBJ1-5; the D gene is possibly TRBD1 (5 bases). The TCR sequence derives from a young woman in good health and CMV-seropositive. What was sequenced was PBMCs. The CDR3 nucleotides are TGTGCCAGCAGTGAAGCGGGGCAGGGCCGTCAGCCCCAGCATTTT. Encoded protein: CASSEAGQGRQPQHF.